This TCR beta chain was sequenced for a study of control samples from healthy donors and cancer patients. Some clones are missing from TCRdb's copy, which holds only in-frame ones; the method was immunoSEQ multiplex PCR. The sample shows 70,000 to 95,000 clones, around 87% of them seen only once. CDR1 and CDR2 (germline): SGHNT, YENEEA. CDR3 size: 16 residues. With 1 base clipped from V and 4 bases from J, the junction kept 9 bases outside the gene matches. The gene calls are TRBV11-3 and TRBJ2-5; the match to TRBD2 covers 7 bases. The receptor's source is a man aged 50-60 years in good health. Input material: blood. The DNA for the CDR3 is TGTGCCAGCAGCTTAGGGGGGACTACAGATGGAGAGACCCAGTACTTC. It yields the protein CASSLGGTTDGETQYF.